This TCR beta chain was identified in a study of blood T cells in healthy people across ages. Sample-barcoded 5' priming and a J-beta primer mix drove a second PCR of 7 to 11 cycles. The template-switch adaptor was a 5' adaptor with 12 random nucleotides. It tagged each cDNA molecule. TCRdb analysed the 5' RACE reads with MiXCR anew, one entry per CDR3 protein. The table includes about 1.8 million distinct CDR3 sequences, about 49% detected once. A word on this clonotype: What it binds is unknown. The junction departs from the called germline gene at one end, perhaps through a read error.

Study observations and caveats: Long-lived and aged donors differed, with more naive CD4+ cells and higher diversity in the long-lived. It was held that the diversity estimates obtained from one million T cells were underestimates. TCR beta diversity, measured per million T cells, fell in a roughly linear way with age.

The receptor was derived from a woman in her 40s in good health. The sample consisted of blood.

CDR3 loop: CASSLVASGGVAKNIQYF. In nucleotides, the CDR3 is TGTGCTAGCAGCTTAGTGGCTAGCGGGGGAGTAGCCAAAAACATTCAGTACTTC. The J gene is TRBJ2-4, the V gene TRBV7-7; 10 bases are shared with TRBD2. This CDR3 contains 18 residues. Looked up from germline, CDR1 is SSHAT and CDR2 is FNYEAQ (reference sequence).